This T cell receptor (beta chain) emerged from a study of shared clonotypes between healthy human individuals. Across the study: Three CD4 naive, three CD4 memory, two CD8 naive and one CD8 memory plate were used per donor. General study findings and limits: Generally, naive subsets (rather than memory subsets) showed larger estimated richness.

Researchers partitioned CD4+ cells into CD45RA+ naive and CD45RA-negative memory subsets. Clones were sequenced by immunoSEQ multiplex PCR, and TCRdb holds only the in-frame ones, with some missing. The table records approximately 620,000 clones, roughly 97% of them present only once. A remark on this clone: The antigen is unknown.

CDR3 size: 12 residues. Germline-derived CDR1 and CDR2 are SNHLY and FYNNEI. The germline V and J ends were trimmed by 6 bases and 3 bases, with 7 bases remaining between them. This chain links TRBV2 with TRBJ2-3; no definite D call. Sequencing input: naive CD4+ T cells sorted from blood. The subset here: CD45RA+ positively selected. This sequence originates from a young woman in good health. The CDR3 sequence is CASSYATDTQYF. The CDR3 DNA sequence: TGTGCCAGCAGCTACGCGACAGATACGCAGTATTTT.